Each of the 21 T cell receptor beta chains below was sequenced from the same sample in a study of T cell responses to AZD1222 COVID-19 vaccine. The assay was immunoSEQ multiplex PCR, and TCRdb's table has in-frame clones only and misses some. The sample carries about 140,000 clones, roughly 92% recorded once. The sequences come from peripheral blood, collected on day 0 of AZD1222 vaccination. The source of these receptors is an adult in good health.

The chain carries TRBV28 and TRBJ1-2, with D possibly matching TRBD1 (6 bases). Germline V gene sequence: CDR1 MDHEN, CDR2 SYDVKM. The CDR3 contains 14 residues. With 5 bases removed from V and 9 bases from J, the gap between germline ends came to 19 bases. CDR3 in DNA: TGTGCCAGCAGTCAGAGGGGCTTACAGGGACGCTACACCTTC. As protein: CASSQRGLQGRYTF.

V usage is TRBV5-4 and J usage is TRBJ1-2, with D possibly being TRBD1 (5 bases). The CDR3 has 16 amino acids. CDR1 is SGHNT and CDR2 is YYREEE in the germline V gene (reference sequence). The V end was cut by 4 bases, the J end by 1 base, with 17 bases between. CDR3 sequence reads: CASSPAGVGGNYGYTF. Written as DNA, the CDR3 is TGTGCCAGCAGCCCGGCGGGGGTCGGGGGTAACTATGGCTACACCTTC.

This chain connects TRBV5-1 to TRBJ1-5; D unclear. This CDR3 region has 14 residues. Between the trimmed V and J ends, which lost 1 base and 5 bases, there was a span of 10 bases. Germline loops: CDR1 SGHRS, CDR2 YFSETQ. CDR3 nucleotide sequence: TGCGCCAGCAGCTTGTCGGGTCGTGATCAGCCCCAGCATTTT. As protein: CASSLSGRDQPQHF.

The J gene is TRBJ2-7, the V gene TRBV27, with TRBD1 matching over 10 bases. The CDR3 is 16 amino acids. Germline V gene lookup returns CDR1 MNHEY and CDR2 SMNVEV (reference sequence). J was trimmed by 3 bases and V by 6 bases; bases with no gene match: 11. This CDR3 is CASSPSRGDRGYEQYF. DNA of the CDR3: TGTGCCAGCAGCCCAAGCCGGGGGGACAGGGGCTACGAGCAGTACTTC.

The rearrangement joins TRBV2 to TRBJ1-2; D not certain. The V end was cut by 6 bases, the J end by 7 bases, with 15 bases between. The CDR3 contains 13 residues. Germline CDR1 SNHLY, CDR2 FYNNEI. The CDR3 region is CASRPGVWVGYTF. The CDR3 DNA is TGTGCCAGCAGACCCGGGGTTTGGGTTGGCTACACCTTC.

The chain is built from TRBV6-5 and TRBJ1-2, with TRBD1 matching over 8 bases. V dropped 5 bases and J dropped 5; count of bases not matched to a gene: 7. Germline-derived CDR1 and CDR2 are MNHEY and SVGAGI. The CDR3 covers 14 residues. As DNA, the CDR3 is TGTGCCAGCAGTAAGACAGGGGTTGGTTATGGCTACACCTTC. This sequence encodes CASSKTGVGYGYTF.

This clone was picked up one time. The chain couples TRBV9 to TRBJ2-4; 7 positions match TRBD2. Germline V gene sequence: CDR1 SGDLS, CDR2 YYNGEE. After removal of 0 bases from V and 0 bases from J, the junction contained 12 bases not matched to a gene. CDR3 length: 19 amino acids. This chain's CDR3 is CASSVGAELAGVAKNIQYF. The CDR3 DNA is TGTGCCAGCAGCGTAGGGGCGGAACTTGCGGGAGTAGCCAAAAACATTCAGTACTTC.

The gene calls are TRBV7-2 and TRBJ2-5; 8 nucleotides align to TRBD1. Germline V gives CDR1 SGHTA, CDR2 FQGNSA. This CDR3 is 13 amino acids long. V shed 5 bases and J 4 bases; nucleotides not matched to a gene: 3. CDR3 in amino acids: CASSPGQGETQYF. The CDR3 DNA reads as TGTGCCAGCAGCCCCGGACAGGGAGAGACCCAGTACTTC.

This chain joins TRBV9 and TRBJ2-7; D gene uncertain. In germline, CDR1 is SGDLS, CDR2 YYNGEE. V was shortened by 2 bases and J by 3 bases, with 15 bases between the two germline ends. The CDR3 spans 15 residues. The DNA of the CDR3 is TGTGCCAGCAGCGTTGATTTGGACCGCGACTACGAGCAGTACTTC. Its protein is CASSVDLDRDYEQYF.

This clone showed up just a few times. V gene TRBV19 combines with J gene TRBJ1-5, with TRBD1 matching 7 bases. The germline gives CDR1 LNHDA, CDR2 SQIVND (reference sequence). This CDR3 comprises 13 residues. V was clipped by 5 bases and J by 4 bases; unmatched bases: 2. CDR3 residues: CASSLDRNQPQHF. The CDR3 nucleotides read TGTGCCAGTAGTCTGGACAGGAATCAGCCCCAGCATTTT.

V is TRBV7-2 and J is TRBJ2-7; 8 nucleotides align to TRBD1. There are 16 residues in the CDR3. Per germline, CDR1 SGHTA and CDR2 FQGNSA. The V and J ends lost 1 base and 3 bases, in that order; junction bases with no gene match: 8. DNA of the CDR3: TGTGCCAGCAGCTTAGGTCGCAGGGGGCGCGGCTACGAGCAGTACTTC. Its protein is CASSLGRRGRGYEQYF.

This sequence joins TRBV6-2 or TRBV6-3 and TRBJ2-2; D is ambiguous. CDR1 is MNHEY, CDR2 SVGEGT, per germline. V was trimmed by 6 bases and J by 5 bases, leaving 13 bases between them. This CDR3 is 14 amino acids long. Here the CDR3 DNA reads TGTGCCAGCAGCTCTACTAAGGAAACCGGGGAGCTGTTTTTT. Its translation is CASSSTKETGELFF.

The CDR3 loop is CASSPERGAWREQYF. CDR3 sequence (DNA): TGTGCCAGCAGCCCCGAACGGGGGGCCTGGCGGGAGCAGTACTTC. This chain connects TRBV5-6 to TRBJ2-7, with D possibly matching TRBD2 (7 bases). Germline V gene lookup returns CDR1 SGHDT and CDR2 YYEEEE. The CDR3 has 15 residues. Deletions cut 4 bases from V and 7 bases from J, with 21 bases between.

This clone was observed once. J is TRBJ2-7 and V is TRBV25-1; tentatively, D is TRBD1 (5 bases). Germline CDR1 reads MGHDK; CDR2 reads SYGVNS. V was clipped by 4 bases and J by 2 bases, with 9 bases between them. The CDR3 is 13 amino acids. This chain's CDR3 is CASSVTATYEQYF. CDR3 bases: TGTGCCAGCAGTGTGACAGCTACCTACGAGCAGTACTTC.

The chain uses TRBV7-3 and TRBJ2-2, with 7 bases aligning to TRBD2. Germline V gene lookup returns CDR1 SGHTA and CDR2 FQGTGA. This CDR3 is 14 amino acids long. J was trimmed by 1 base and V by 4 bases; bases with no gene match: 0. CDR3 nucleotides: TGTGCCAGCAGCTCTAGCGGGAACACCGGGGAGCTGTTTTTT. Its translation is CASSSSGNTGELFF.

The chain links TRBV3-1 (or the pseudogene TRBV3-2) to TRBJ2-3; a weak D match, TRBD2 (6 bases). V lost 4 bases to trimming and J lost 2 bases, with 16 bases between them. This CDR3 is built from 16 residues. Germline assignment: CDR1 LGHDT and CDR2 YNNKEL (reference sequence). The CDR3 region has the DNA TGTGCCAGCAGCCTCGGGACTGGGGGGAACACAGATACGCAGTATTTT. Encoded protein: CASSLGTGGNTDTQYF.

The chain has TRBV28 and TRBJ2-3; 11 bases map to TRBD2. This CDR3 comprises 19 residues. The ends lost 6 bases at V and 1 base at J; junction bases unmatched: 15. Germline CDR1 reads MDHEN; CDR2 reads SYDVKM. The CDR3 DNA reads TGTGCCAGCAGAAAGGGGAGAGGGGTAGCGGGAGGGGGCACAGATACGCAGTATTTT. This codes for CASRKGRGVAGGGTDTQYF.

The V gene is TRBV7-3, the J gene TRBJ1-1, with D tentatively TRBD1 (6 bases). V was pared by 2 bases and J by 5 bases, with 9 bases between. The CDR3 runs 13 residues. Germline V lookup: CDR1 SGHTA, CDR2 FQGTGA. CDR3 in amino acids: CASSLRQGTEAFF. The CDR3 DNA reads TGTGCCAGCAGCTTACGGCAGGGGACTGAAGCTTTCTTT.

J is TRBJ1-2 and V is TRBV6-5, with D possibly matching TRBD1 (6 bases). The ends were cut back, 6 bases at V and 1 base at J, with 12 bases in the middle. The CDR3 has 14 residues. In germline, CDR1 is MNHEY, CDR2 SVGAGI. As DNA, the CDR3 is TGTGCCAGCAGCTCGGGACAAATTAACTATGGCTACACCTTC. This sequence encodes CASSSGQINYGYTF.

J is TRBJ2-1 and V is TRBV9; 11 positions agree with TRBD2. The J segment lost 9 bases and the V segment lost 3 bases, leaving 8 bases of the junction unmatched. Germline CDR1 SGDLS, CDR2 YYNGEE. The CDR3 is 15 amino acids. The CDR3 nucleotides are TGTGCCAGCAGCGATTCTAGCGGGAGGAGGAGTGAGCAGTTCTTC. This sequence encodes CASSDSSGRRSEQFF.

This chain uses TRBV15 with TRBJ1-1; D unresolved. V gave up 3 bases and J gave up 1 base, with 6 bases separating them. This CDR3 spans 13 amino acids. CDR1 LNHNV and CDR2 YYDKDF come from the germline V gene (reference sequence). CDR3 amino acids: CATSSWENTEAFF. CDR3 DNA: TGTGCCACCAGCAGTTGGGAGAACACTGAAGCTTTCTTT.